A single sample is the source of the 22 T cell receptor beta chains below, sequenced in a study of T cell responses to AZD1222 COVID-19 vaccine. Some clones are missing from TCRdb's copy, which holds only in-frame ones; the method was immunoSEQ multiplex PCR. The sample shows around 130,000 clones, approximately 90% of them seen only once. The material sequenced was peripheral blood, taken 28 days after the second AZD1222 dose. The receptors originated from an adult who received the AZD1222 COVID-19 vaccine.

The V gene is TRBV7-9, the J gene TRBJ1-6; the D gene is possibly TRBD1 (5 bases). V lost 4 bases, J lost 10 bases, and 11 bases lay in between. In germline, CDR1 is SEHNR, CDR2 FQNEAQ (reference sequence). The CDR3 runs to 13 residues. In DNA form, the CDR3 reads TGTGCCAGCAGCTCATTGGGGGAATCACCCCTCCACTTT. As protein: CASSSLGESPLHF.

The chain has TRBV5-1 and TRBJ1-3; D uncertain. CDR1 and CDR2 from the germline V gene are SGHRS and YFSETQ. V lost 0 bases to trimming and J lost 0 bases, with 10 bases between them. This CDR3 contains 16 residues. CDR3 loop: CASSLALTGSGNTIYF. CDR3 sequence (DNA): TGCGCCAGCAGCTTGGCCCTTACGGGCTCTGGAAACACCATATATTTT.

This chain uses TRBV2 with TRBJ1-6; no firm D call. The V gene's germline CDR1 is SNHLY and CDR2 FYNNEI. Trimming shortened V by 3 bases and J by 8 bases, and 8 bases separated the two germline ends. The CDR3 runs to 13 residues. CDR3 sequence reads: CASSDETDSPLHF. The CDR3 DNA reads TGTGCCAGCAGTGATGAAACAGATTCACCCCTCCACTTT.

The chain has TRBV9 and TRBJ1-2; D unresolved. Trimming left V 4 bases short and J 7 bases short, with 11 bases between. The V gene's germline CDR1 is SGDLS and CDR2 YYNGEE. The CDR3 has 12 residues. The CDR3 here is CASSSSGRGYTF. CDR3 bases: TGTGCCAGCAGCTCGTCGGGTCGTGGCTACACCTTC.

CDR3 nucleotides: TGCGCCAGCAGCCAAGCTGGAACAGGGGGCCTTTATAGCAATCAGCCCCAGCATTTT. Residues: CASSQAGTGGLYSNQPQHF. The chain uses TRBV4-1 and TRBJ1-5, with 9 bases aligning to TRBD1. The V segment lost 1 base and the J segment 0 bases; nucleotides outside the gene matches: 10. This CDR3 region has 19 residues. The V gene's germline CDR1 is MGHRA and CDR2 YSYEKL.

The chain is built from TRBV7-9 and TRBJ2-5; D unclear. Trimming removed 6 bases from V and 8 bases from J, with 16 bases in between. In germline, CDR1 is SEHNR, CDR2 FQNEAQ (reference sequence). The CDR3 has 13 amino acids. The chain's CDR3 is CASSLPSEVTQYF. CDR3 DNA sequence: TGTGCCAGCAGTCTCCCCTCCGAAGTAACCCAGTACTTC.

This clone was detected only once. This rearrangement joins TRBV10-3 to TRBJ1-2; 10 nucleotides match TRBD1. Per the germline V gene, CDR1 is ENHRY and CDR2 is SYGVKD. V shed 3 bases and J 6 bases; nucleotides not matched to a gene: 1. The CDR3 runs to 13 residues. CDR3 loop: CAISEGTGDGYTF. CDR3 in DNA: TGTGCCATCAGTGAAGGGACAGGGGATGGCTACACCTTC.

V and J are TRBV7-2 and TRBJ2-5, with 8 bases that match TRBD2. CDR3 length: 14 residues. Germline-derived CDR1 and CDR2 are SGHTA and FQGNSA. Trimming at V came to 3 bases and at J to 2 bases, leaving 2 bases not matched to a gene. CDR3 in amino acids: CASSFLAGQETQYF. DNA of the CDR3: TGTGCCAGCAGCTTTTTAGCGGGACAAGAGACCCAGTACTTC.

The rearrangement joins TRBV28 to TRBJ1-6; no definite D call. Germline values: CDR1 MDHEN, CDR2 SYDVKM. Trimming removed 1 base at V and 5 bases at J, with 9 bases between. CDR3 size: 15 residues. CDR3 DNA: TGTGCCAGCAGTTTATTGGACCGAGATAATTCACCCCTCCACTTT. Translation: CASSLLDRDNSPLHF.

J is TRBJ1-4 and V is TRBV7-9; tentative D call: TRBD1 (5 bases). With 5 bases removed from V and 10 bases from J, the gap between germline ends came to 17 bases. The CDR3 runs to 14 residues. Germline V lookup: CDR1 SEHNR, CDR2 FQNEAQ (reference sequence). This chain's CDR3 is CASSPAGPYGKLFF. The CDR3 nucleotides read TGTGCCAGCAGCCCAGCGGGACCGTATGGAAAACTGTTTTTT.

This chain uses TRBV6-5 with TRBJ1-2, with a tentative D call TRBD1 (5 bases). Germline lookup yields CDR1 MNHEY and CDR2 SVGAGI. This CDR3 is built from 14 residues. V shed 11 bases and J shed 8 bases, with 24 bases lying between them. The CDR3 here is CASSQRGVEGGYTF. In nucleotides, the CDR3 is TGTGCCTCCTCACAGCGAGGGGTTGAAGGAGGCTACACCTTC.

This chain uses TRBV24-1 with TRBJ2-3, with D maybe TRBD2 (5 bases). V was clipped by 3 bases and J by 0 bases, with 15 bases between them. There are 17 residues in the CDR3. Germline lookup yields CDR1 KGHDR and CDR2 SFDVKD. The CDR3 sequence is CATSDPTTRSSTDTQYF. Written as DNA, the CDR3 is TGTGCCACCAGTGATCCTACAACTAGATCTAGCACAGATACGCAGTATTTT.

Turning to this clone: The sample has other DNA sequences that encode this CDR3 too. This rearrangement joins TRBV5-6 to TRBJ2-7; D not resolved. The CDR3 sequence is 12 residues long. Deletions cut 4 bases from V and 3 bases from J, with 8 bases between. Germline V gene lookup returns CDR1 SGHDT and CDR2 YYEEEE. CDR3 DNA: TGTGCCAGCAGCCCCTTAGGCTACGAGCAGTACTTC. As protein: CASSPLGYEQYF.

This clone was found once. The chain is built from TRBV6-5 and TRBJ2-1; tentative D call: TRBD2 (5 bases). The V end was cut by 2 bases, the J end by 3 bases, with 11 bases between. There are 15 residues in the CDR3. Germline V CDR1 and CDR2: MNHEY, SVGAGI. In DNA form, the CDR3 reads TGTGCCAGCAGTTACGGAGGAACAAACTACAATGAGCAGTTCTTC. Amino acid sequence: CASSYGGTNYNEQFF.

The rearrangement joins TRBV9 to TRBJ2-5; 11 bases line up with TRBD2. The CDR3 has 15 residues. The germline V gene encodes CDR1 SGDLS and CDR2 YYNGEE. Trimming removed 8 bases from V and 5 bases from J; junction bases left unmatched: 11. The CDR3 loop is CARRNSGRVPETQYF. In nucleotides, the CDR3 is TGTGCCAGACGGAATAGCGGGAGGGTTCCTGAGACCCAGTACTTC.

The rearrangement joins TRBV4-3 to TRBJ1-6; possible D gene TRBD1, 6 bases. Trimming cost V 3 bases and J 8 bases, with 8 bases left between them. Germline CDR1 reads LGHNA; CDR2 reads YSLEER. The CDR3 has 13 residues. This CDR3 reads CASSQNRDSPLHF. The CDR3 nucleotides read TGCGCCAGCAGCCAGAACAGGGATTCACCCCTCCACTTT.

The rearrangement joins TRBV30 to TRBJ2-5; no clear D. The germline CDR1 and CDR2 sequences are GTSNPN and SVGIG (reference sequence). This CDR3 contains 12 residues. V lost 2 bases to trimming and J lost 5 bases, with 9 bases between them. CDR3 in DNA: TGTGCCTGGAGTCCCCTGGGGGAGACCCAGTACTTC. Its translation: CAWSPLGETQYF. Together with reference TRBV30 and TRBJ2-5, the CDR3 gives the full variable domain: SQTIHQWPATLVQPVGSPLSLECTVEGTSNPNLYWYRQAAGRGLQLLFYSVGIGQISSEVPQNLSASRPQDRQFILSSKKLLLSDSGFYLCAWSPLGETQYFGPGTRLLVL.

The chain has TRBV13 and TRBJ1-2, with D perhaps matching TRBD1 (6 bases). There are 15 residues in the CDR3. The V gene's germline CDR1 is PRHDT and CDR2 FYEKMQ (reference sequence). Trimming took 6 bases from V and 4 from J, leaving 18 bases between them. CDR3 amino acids: CASSPSTDRPYGYTF. The CDR3 DNA reads as TGTGCCAGCAGTCCATCCACTGACAGGCCCTATGGCTACACCTTC.

The chain combines TRBV7-3 with TRBJ1-1; TRBD1 is a possible D gene (5 bases). The V end lost 6 bases, the J end lost 10 bases, and 15 bases lay between the germline ends. The CDR3 extends over 12 amino acids. Per the germline V gene, CDR1 is SGHTA and CDR2 is FQGTGA. The CDR3 bases are TGTGCCAGCAGATCGGGGTCAGGGTTAGCTTTCTTT. Protein product: CASRSGSGLAFF. The whole variable domain, remainder taken from reference TRBV7-3 and TRBJ1-1, is GAGVSQTPSNKVTEKGKYVELRCDPISGHTALYWYRQSLGQGPEFLIYFQGTGAADDSGLPNDRFFAVRPEGSVSTLKIQRTERGDSAVYLCASRSGSGLAFFGQGTRLTVV.

This rearrangement joins TRBV6-5 to TRBJ1-2, with a weak D call TRBD1 (5 bases). Trimming shortened V by 5 bases and J by 6 bases, and 19 bases separated the two germline ends. CDR1 is MNHEY and CDR2 is SVGAGI in the germline V gene. This CDR3 is 15 amino acids long. The CDR3 is CASSTSTERGNGYTF. Written as DNA, the CDR3 is TGTGCCAGCAGTACCTCGACAGAGCGAGGCAATGGCTACACCTTC.

The rearrangement links TRBV19 to TRBJ2-1; 10 nucleotides agree with TRBD1. The CDR3 extends over 20 amino acids. Trimming removed 3 bases from V and 3 bases from J; junction bases left unmatched: 17. The germline CDR1 and CDR2 sequences are LNHDA and SQIVND (reference sequence). The chain's CDR3 is CASSITKDRGSLNFYNEQFF. The CDR3 DNA reads TGTGCCAGTAGTATCACTAAGGACAGGGGGTCCCTTAATTTCTACAATGAGCAGTTCTTC.

V gene TRBV11-1 combines with J gene TRBJ2-2, with D maybe TRBD1 (5 bases). The CDR3 loop spans 15 amino acids. Germline assignment: CDR1 SGHAT and CDR2 FQDESV (reference sequence). V was trimmed by 1 base and J by 4 bases, leaving 10 bases between them. CDR3 nucleotide sequence: TGTGCCAGCAGCTTAGAGGGTAGGGGCACCGGGGAGCTGTTTTTT. Its translation: CASSLEGRGTGELFF.